The 4 T cell receptor beta chains reported below all come from one sample, sequenced in a study of OX40 agonist ivuxolimab in advanced cancers. Assay: immunoSEQ multiplex PCR; the TCRdb copy retains only in-frame clones and omits some. The profile covers 60,000 to 75,000 clones, with 86% appearing a single time and about 3.9% taken by the ten largest. The specimen comprised CD4+ or CD8+ T cells sorted from blood, sampled in a trial of the OX40 agonist ivuxolimab. The receptor source for this set is an adult with an advanced solid tumor such as melanoma, head and neck, liver or kidney cancer.

The chain links TRBV11-3 to TRBJ2-1; D gene ambiguous. CDR1 is SGHNT, CDR2 YENEEA, per germline. V was shortened by 0 bases and J by 7 bases, with 7 bases between the two germline ends. The CDR3 sequence is 13 residues long. The CDR3 protein is CASSLDMTNEQFF. CDR3 in DNA: TGTGCCAGCAGCTTAGATATGACAAATGAGCAGTTCTTC.

This clone was observed a single time. This chain connects TRBV6-1 to TRBJ1-1; D is ambiguous. The germline V gene has CDR1 MNHNS and CDR2 SASEGT. V was trimmed by 5 bases and J by 4 bases, leaving 11 bases between them. This CDR3 region has 13 residues. The CDR3 bases are TGTGCCAGCAGTTTTAGGGTGGGCACTGAAGCTTTCTTT. Protein product: CASSFRVGTEAFF.

The chain joins TRBV5-1 to TRBJ1-2; tentatively, D is TRBD1 (5 bases). Germline CDR1 is SGHRS and CDR2 is YFSETQ. V was shortened by 0 bases and J by 6 bases, with 9 bases between the two germline ends. This CDR3 contains 13 residues. CDR3 region: CASSLEAGNGYTF. CDR3 DNA: TGCGCCAGCAGCTTGGAGGCAGGGAATGGCTACACCTTC.

This chain links TRBV5-6 with TRBJ1-2; TRBD1 aligns across 7 bases. The ends lost 2 bases at V and 7 bases at J; junction bases unmatched: 11. Germline V CDR1 and CDR2: SGHDT, YYEEEE. The CDR3 contains 15 residues. CDR3 region: CASSFADRPMGGYTF. CDR3 bases: TGTGCCAGCAGCTTTGCGGACAGGCCGATGGGTGGCTACACCTTC.